This TCR beta chain was documented in a study of blood T cell repertoires in COVID-19. Whole-study context: PBMCs, B-cell-depleted T cells, or T cells provided the cDNA or gDNA that made up the material.

In the original workflow: Reference gene primer amplification gave nucleated cell count estimates. The table came from immunoSEQ multiplex PCR; TCRdb's copy has only in-frame clones and leaves some out. D and trimming were read from the DNA, whereas the V and J calls and clone size are those reported in that table. The table shows 50,000 to 65,000 clones, with 75% to 90% occurring only once. Germline V gives CDR1 SEHNR, CDR2 FQNEAQ (reference sequence). The CDR3 runs to 14 residues. Trimming stripped 4 bases from V and 6 bases from J, with 13 bases between. The chain employs TRBV7-9 and TRBJ2-1; a possible D gene is TRBD2 (5 bases). The sequencing input was peripheral blood. The receptor comes from a human donor in a cohort sampled during active COVID-19. The CDR3, as DNA: TGTGCCAGCAGCTCCTCCAGTCGGGGCAATGAGCAGTTCTTC. Translated, it gives CASSSSSRGNEQFF.